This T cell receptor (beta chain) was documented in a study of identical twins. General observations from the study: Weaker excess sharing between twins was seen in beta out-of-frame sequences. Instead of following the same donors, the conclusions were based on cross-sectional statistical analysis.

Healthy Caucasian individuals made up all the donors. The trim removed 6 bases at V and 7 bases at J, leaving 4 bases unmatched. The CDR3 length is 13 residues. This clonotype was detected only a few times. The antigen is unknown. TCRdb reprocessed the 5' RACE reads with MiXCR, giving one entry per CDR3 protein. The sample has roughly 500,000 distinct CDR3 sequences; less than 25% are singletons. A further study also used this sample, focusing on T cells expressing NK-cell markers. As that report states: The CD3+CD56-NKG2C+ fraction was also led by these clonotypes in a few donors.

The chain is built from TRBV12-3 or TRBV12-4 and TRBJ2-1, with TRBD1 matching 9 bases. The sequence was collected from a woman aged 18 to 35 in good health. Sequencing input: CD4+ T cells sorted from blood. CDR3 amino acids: CASRRQGGNEQFF. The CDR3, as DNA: TGTGCCAGCAGGAGACAGGGGGGGAATGAGCAGTTCTTC.